The entry that follows covers one T cell receptor (beta chain) sequence. Antigen: not known. This sample stems from a study of tumor and adjacent non-tumor tissue in lung cancer. The study's findings and limits: Significantly higher TCR diversity was found in tumor than normal lung. Tumor repertoires had a smaller top 100 clone share than normal lung.

A modified ARM-PCR protocol with three rounds of nested PCR amplified TCRbeta. In TCRdb, the multiplex PCR reads were re-called with MiXCR into one record per CDR3 protein. The data hold roughly 66,000 distinct CDR3 sequences, with about three quarters observed a single time. Losses at the gene ends were 7 bases for V and 6 bases for J; bases not matched to a gene: 11. Germline V gives CDR1 MDHEN, CDR2 SYDVKM. This CDR3 is built from 16 residues. No cell sorting was done before RNA was extracted from the tissue. The sample taken for sequencing was lung tumor tissue. The TCR originated in a man in his sixties with non-small cell lung cancer. The V gene is TRBV28, the J gene TRBJ2-1, with 11 bases identical to TRBD2. The CDR3 sequence: CASNTDSGRDVNEQFF. For the CDR3, the DNA is TGTGCCAGCAATACGGATAGCGGGAGGGATGTCAATGAGCAGTTCTTC.